The next 5 T cell receptor beta chains were all read from a single sample in a study of early T cells in non-severe SARS-CoV-2 infection. TCRdb re-called the 5' RACE reads with MiXCR, one entry per CDR3 protein. The data contain 50,000 to 60,000 distinct CDR3 sequences, 6% to 8.5% of them singletons. Sequencing was performed on whole blood. The source is an adult who was a healthcare worker with PCR-confirmed SARS-CoV-2 infection or an uninfected control (not recorded which).

The table lists this clonotype with many counts. V usage is TRBV18 and J usage is TRBJ2-1; a possible D gene is TRBD1 (5 bases). The CDR3 sequence is 15 residues long. Germline V lookup: CDR1 KGHSH, CDR2 LQKENI. V lost 6 bases to trimming and J lost 1 base, with 13 bases between them. The DNA of the CDR3 is TGTGCCAGCTCGCCGAACCAGGGTTCCTACAATGAGCAGTTCTTC. Translating gives CASSPNQGSYNEQFF.

This clonotype was detected a few times. The chain uses TRBV5-1 and TRBJ2-1; 16 bases map to TRBD2. The CDR3 sequence is 17 residues long. The V and J ends lost 4 bases and 5 bases, in that order; junction bases with no gene match: 6. The germline CDR1 and CDR2 sequences are SGHRS and YFSETQ. Here the CDR3 DNA reads TGCGCCAGCAGCGCGGGGACTAGCGGGAGGGCAAACAATGAGCAGTTCTTC. Its translation is CASSAGTSGRANNEQFF.

This clonotype has more than one count but fewer than ten. The chain recombines TRBV6-2 or TRBV6-3 with TRBJ2-1, with TRBD2 matching 9 bases. This CDR3 has 14 amino acids. The V and J ends lost 6 bases and 6 bases, in that order; junction bases with no gene match: 6. Per the germline V gene, CDR1 is MNHEY and CDR2 is SVGEGT. For the CDR3, the DNA is TGTGCCAGCAGCTCCGGACTAGCGATCAATGAGCAGTTCTTC. This sequence encodes CASSSGLAINEQFF.

This clonotype has ten or more counts. The chain has TRBV7-2 and TRBJ2-5; no definite D call. This CDR3 region has 12 residues. V gave up 5 bases and J gave up 0 bases, with 4 bases separating them. CDR1 and CDR2 from the germline V gene are SGHTA and FQGNSA. CDR3 DNA: TGTGCCAGCAGCATGTACCAAGAGACCCAGTACTTC. Amino acids: CASSMYQETQYF.

CDR3 sequence (DNA): TGTGCCAGCATCCCCCTATGGGGTGGGAGGGGCACAGATACGCAGTATTTT. It is translated as CASIPLWGGRGTDTQYF. The chain has TRBV28 and TRBJ2-3; TRBD2 matches at 7 bases. The germline V gene has CDR1 MDHEN and CDR2 SYDVKM. The V segment lost 7 bases and the J segment 1 base; nucleotides outside the gene matches: 14. This CDR3 has 17 amino acids.